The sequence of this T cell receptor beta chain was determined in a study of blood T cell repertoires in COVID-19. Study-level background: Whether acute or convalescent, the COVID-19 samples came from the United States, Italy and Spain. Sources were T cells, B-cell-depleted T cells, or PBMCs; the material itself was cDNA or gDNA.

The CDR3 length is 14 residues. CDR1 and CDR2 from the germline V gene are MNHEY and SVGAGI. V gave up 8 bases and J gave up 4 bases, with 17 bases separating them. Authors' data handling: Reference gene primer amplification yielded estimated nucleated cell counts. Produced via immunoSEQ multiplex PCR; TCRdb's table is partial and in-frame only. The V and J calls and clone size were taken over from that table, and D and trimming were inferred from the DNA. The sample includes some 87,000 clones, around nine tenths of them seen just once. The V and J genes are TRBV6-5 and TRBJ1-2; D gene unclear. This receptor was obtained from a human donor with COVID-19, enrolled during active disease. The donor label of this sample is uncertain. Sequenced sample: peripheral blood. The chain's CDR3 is CASLSGEGGYGYTF. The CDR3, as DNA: TGTGCCAGCTTAAGCGGGGAGGGCGGCTATGGCTACACCTTC.